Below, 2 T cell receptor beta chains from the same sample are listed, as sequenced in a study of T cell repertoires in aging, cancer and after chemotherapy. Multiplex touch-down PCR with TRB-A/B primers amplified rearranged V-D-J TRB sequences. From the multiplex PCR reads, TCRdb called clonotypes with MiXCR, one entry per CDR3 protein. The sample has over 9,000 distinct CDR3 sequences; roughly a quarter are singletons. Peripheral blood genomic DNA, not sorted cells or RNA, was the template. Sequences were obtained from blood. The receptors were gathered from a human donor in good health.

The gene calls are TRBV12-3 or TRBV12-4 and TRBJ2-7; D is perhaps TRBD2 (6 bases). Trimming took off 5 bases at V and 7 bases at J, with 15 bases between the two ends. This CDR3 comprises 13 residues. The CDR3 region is CASSPLPAGEQYF. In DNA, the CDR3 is TGTGCCAGCAGTCCTCTACCGGCGGGGGAGCAGTACTTC.

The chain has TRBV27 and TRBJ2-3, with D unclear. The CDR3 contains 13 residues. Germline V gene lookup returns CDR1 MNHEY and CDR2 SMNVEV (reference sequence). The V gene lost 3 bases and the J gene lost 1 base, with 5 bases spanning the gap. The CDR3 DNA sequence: TGTGCCAGCAGTTTTCACCGCACAGATACGCAGTATTTT. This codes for CASSFHRTDTQYF.